The 20 T cell receptor beta chains listed next were all sequenced from one sample in a study of blood T cell repertoires in COVID-19. Produced via immunoSEQ multiplex PCR; TCRdb's table is partial and in-frame only. The table records just under 350,000 clones, 88% of them present only once. The specimen was peripheral blood. The source of these receptors is a woman in her seventies with COVID-19, enrolled during active disease.

The chain joins TRBV18 to TRBJ2-7; the match to TRBD1 covers 7 bases. The CDR3 loop spans 15 amino acids. The germline CDR1 and CDR2 sequences are KGHSH and LQKENI. With 3 bases clipped from V and 2 bases from J, the junction kept 7 bases outside the gene matches. This chain's CDR3 is CASSPPGTEAYEQYF. CDR3 sequence (DNA): TGTGCCAGCTCACCCCCCGGGACAGAGGCCTACGAGCAGTACTTC. The whole variable domain, remainder taken from reference TRBV18 and TRBJ2-7, is NAGVMQNPRHLVRRRGQEARLRCSPMKGHSHVYWYRQLPEEGLKFMVYLQKENIIDESGMPKERFSAEFPKEGPSILRIQQVVRGDSAAYFCASSPPGTEAYEQYFGPGTRLTVT.

The V gene is TRBV6-5, the J gene TRBJ1-2, with D perhaps TRBD1 (6 bases). Trimming took off 5 bases at V and 2 bases at J, with 9 bases between the two ends. This CDR3 region has 13 residues. CDR1 is MNHEY, CDR2 SVGAGI, per germline. The CDR3 nucleotides read TGTGCCAGCAGTCGGACAGTAAACTATGGCTACACCTTC. As protein: CASSRTVNYGYTF.

The chain recombines TRBV6-2 or TRBV6-3 with TRBJ1-1; D remains ambiguous. The CDR3 spans 13 residues. Germline values: CDR1 MNHEY, CDR2 SVGEGT. Trimming stripped 2 bases from V and 3 bases from J, with 7 bases between. CDR3 protein: CASSYMAYTEAFF. Here the CDR3 DNA reads TGTGCCAGCAGTTACATGGCCTACACTGAAGCTTTCTTT.

Here the CDR3 DNA reads TGTGCCAGCAGTTTACGATCAGGGGAGGGTAATTCACCCCTCCACTTT. This encodes CASSLRSGEGNSPLHF. The genes are TRBV28 and TRBJ1-6, with D possibly matching TRBD1 (6 bases). Germline V CDR1 and CDR2: MDHEN, SYDVKM. This CDR3 contains 16 residues. With 2 bases removed from V and 6 bases from J, the gap between germline ends came to 14 bases.

The chain has TRBV7-6 and TRBJ1-4; 7 nucleotides align to TRBD1. V shed 1 base and J 4 bases; nucleotides not matched to a gene: 18. The CDR3 is made up of 20 amino acids. The germline V gene encodes CDR1 SGHVS and CDR2 FNYEAQ. CDR3 bases: TGTGCCAGCAGCTTAGGCCCCGGGACAGATACTTACACCGATAATGAAAAACTGTTTTTT. This encodes CASSLGPGTDTYTDNEKLFF.

This sequence joins TRBV5-6 and TRBJ2-1; perhaps TRBD1 as D (6 bases). The CDR3 spans 15 residues. CDR1 and CDR2 from the germline V gene are SGHDT and YYEEEE. V was pared by 4 bases and J by 1 base, with 12 bases between. Here the CDR3 DNA reads TGTGCCAGCAGCGTACAGGGCGGTTCCTACAATGAGCAGTTCTTC. Encoded protein: CASSVQGGSYNEQFF.

The count of this clone is one. J is TRBJ1-2 and V is TRBV6-4; D may be TRBD1 (6 bases). Germline CDR1 MRHNA, CDR2 SNTAGT. V was pared by 4 bases and J by 6 bases, with 18 bases between. This CDR3 is 15 amino acids long. CDR3 bases: TGTGCCAGCAGTGGGAAAGTGGGGGGGCGCGATGGCTACACCTTC. This encodes CASSGKVGGRDGYTF.

The gene calls are TRBV29-1 and TRBJ1-2, with TRBD1 matching over 7 bases. The J segment lost 2 bases and the V segment lost 6 bases, leaving 3 bases of the junction unmatched. Germline CDR1 reads SQVTM; CDR2 reads ANQGSEA. This CDR3 is built from 12 residues. Here the CDR3 reads CSVRQGNYGYTF. The CDR3 DNA sequence: TGCAGCGTACGACAGGGAAACTATGGCTACACCTTC.

The chain joins TRBV12-2 to TRBJ1-2; TRBD1 is the table's D call, not checked against the DNA. TRBV12-2 is classified as a pseudogene. The length of the CDR3 is 16 residues. The CDR3 region has the DNA TGTGCAAGTCGCTTCCGCTCCCCGGGACAGTCGATGGGCTACACCTTC. Translated: CASRFRSPGQSMGYTF.

This clone was observed a few times. The chain joins TRBV6-6 to TRBJ2-7; maybe TRBD2 (5 bases). Looked up from germline, CDR1 is MNHNY and CDR2 is SVGAGI (reference sequence). Trimming removed 7 bases at V and 5 bases at J, with 15 bases between. This CDR3 contains 13 residues. CDR3 nucleotides: TGTGCCAGCAATGCACCCGGGGTGGACGAGCAGTACTTC. Translation: CASNAPGVDEQYF.

The CDR3 coding sequence is TGCGCCAGCAGCCAAGACAAACAGGGTCCGATTAATGAAAAACTGTTTTTT. Translated, it gives CASSQDKQGPINEKLFF. The chain is built from TRBV4-1 and TRBJ1-4; maybe TRBD1 (6 bases). The V end lost 0 bases, the J end lost 4 bases, and 15 bases lay between the germline ends. There are 17 residues in the CDR3. Germline V CDR1 and CDR2: MGHRA, YSYEKL.

V usage is TRBV7-9 and J usage is TRBJ2-5; 8 bases agree with TRBD1. Trimming cost V 6 bases and J 5 bases; bases outside gene matches: 5. Germline CDR1 SEHNR, CDR2 FQNEAQ (reference sequence). The CDR3 contains 13 residues. The CDR3 nucleotides read TGTGCCAGCAGTTGGACAGGGACGGAGACCCAGTACTTC. Protein sequence: CASSWTGTETQYF.

As DNA, the CDR3 is TGTGCCAGCAGCCCCACAGGGGGCCGATTGGACACTGAAGCTTTCTTT. Residues: CASSPTGGRLDTEAFF. The V and J genes are TRBV11-2 and TRBJ1-1, with 9 bases that match TRBD1. Germline V gives CDR1 SGHAT, CDR2 FQNNGV. The ends lost 5 bases at V and 3 bases at J; junction bases unmatched: 10. This CDR3 has 16 amino acids.

This clone has just a few counts. The chain is built from TRBV6-5 and TRBJ1-1, with no clear D. Germline V gene sequence: CDR1 MNHEY, CDR2 SVGAGI. This CDR3 comprises 13 residues. V was clipped by 6 bases and J by 2 bases, with 10 bases between them. CDR3 sequence (DNA): TGTGCCAGCAGCCAATTACAAAACACTGAAGCTTTCTTT. Its protein is CASSQLQNTEAFF.

The rearrangement uses TRBV6-4 and TRBJ1-3; TRBD1 agrees at 10 bases. Germline values: CDR1 MRHNA, CDR2 SNTAGT. The junction had 5 bases not matched to a gene; V was cut back by 6 bases and J by 0 bases. This CDR3 is built from 16 residues. The CDR3 loop reads CASRNGQGVSGNTIYF. CDR3 sequence (DNA): TGTGCCAGCAGGAATGGACAGGGGGTCTCTGGAAACACCATATATTTT.

This chain joins TRBV15 and TRBJ2-6; 8 bases agree with TRBD2. This CDR3 contains 18 residues. Germline CDR1 is LNHNV and CDR2 is YYDKDF (reference sequence). The junction had 6 bases not matched to a gene; V was cut back by 1 base and J by 1 base. The CDR3 reads CATSRVGGGKSGANVLTF. The CDR3 DNA reads as TGTGCCACCAGCAGAGTCGGCGGGGGGAAGTCTGGGGCCAACGTCCTGACTTTC.

The chain is built from TRBV5-6 and TRBJ1-6; the match to TRBD1 covers 7 bases. V lost 4 bases and J lost 3; bases outside the gene matches: 10. This CDR3 region has 17 residues. The germline V gene encodes CDR1 SGHDT and CDR2 YYEEEE. The CDR3 bases are TGTGCCAGCAGCCCAGGGGGATCCCTCCTCTATAATTCACCCCTCCACTTT. Translated, it gives CASSPGGSLLYNSPLHF.

This clone was observed a single time. The V gene is TRBV7-2, the J gene TRBJ2-1; the match to TRBD1 covers 9 bases. Germline trimming cut 5 bases from V and 9 bases from J; bases unmatched to any gene: 20. The CDR3 extends over 18 amino acids. The germline V gene encodes CDR1 SGHTA and CDR2 FQGNSA. For the CDR3, the DNA is TGTGCCAGCAGCGTACTAGTCCGGGACAGGGATGAGAGAAGTGAGCAGTTCTTC. Amino acids: CASSVLVRDRDERSEQFF.

The chain employs TRBV7-6 and TRBJ2-7; possibly TRBD1 for D (5 bases). V gave up 5 bases and J gave up 5 bases, with 10 bases separating them. The CDR3 is 12 residues long. The germline CDR1 and CDR2 sequences are SGHVS and FNYEAQ. The CDR3 region has the DNA TGTGCCAGCAGCGGACAAGAACACGAGCAGTACTTC. Translated: CASSGQEHEQYF. Based on the CDR3 plus reference TRBV7-6 and TRBJ2-7, the full variable domain is GAGVSQSPRYKVTKRGQDVALRCDPISGHVSLYWYRQALGQGPEFLTYFNYEAQQDKSGLPNDRFSAERPEGSISTLTIQRTEQRDSAMYRCASSGQEHEQYFGPGTRLTVT.

This clone showed up just once. This rearrangement joins TRBV12-3 or TRBV12-4 to TRBJ1-2; D gene uncertain. V was trimmed by 3 bases and J by 8 bases, leaving 13 bases between them. The CDR3 has 13 residues. CDR3 coding DNA: TGTGCCAGCAGTTTGAGAGGAATTCGCGGCTACACCTTC. This gives the protein CASSLRGIRGYTF.